Listed below are T cell receptor beta chains from one sample, sequenced in a study of glioma-infiltrating T cells after dendritic cell vaccination. Assay: immunoSEQ multiplex PCR; the TCRdb copy retains only in-frame clones and omits some. The sample lists about 49,000 clones, over 75% occurring once. Sequenced here: blood, sampled before dendritic cell vaccination. These receptors were taken from a human donor with glioblastoma. Both conserved end residues are part of each CDR3. Fields, in order: clone size, CDR3 length, D gene, J gene, V gene, CDR3 DNA, CDR3 protein. D genes are given only for firm matches. Clone size is shown for a subset of rows, as once, few, many or a class of expanded clone.

>.|14|.|TRBJ1-2|TRBV23-1
TGCGCCAGCAGCGCAACGGGGGTTAACTATGGCTACACCTTC
CASSATGVNYGYTF
>.|12|.|TRBJ2-7|TRBV6-5
TGTGCCAGCAGTAGCCAGGGTTACGAGCAGTACTTC
CASSSQGYEQYF
>.|15|TRBD1|TRBJ1-1|TRBV30
TGTGCCTGGACTAAATTGACAGGGGCGGGCACTGAAGCTTTCTTT
CAWTKLTGAGTEAFF
>once|15|TRBD2|TRBJ2-1|TRBV7-2
TGTGCCAGCAGCTTAGGACTAGCGGTGTACAATGAGCAGTTCTTC
CASSLGLAVYNEQFF
>once|15|.|TRBJ2-2|TRBV6-5
TGTGCCAGCAGTTACGCGGATATGAACACCGGGGAGCTGTTTTTT
CASSYADMNTGELFF
>.|15|.|TRBJ1-5|TRBV4-2
TGTGCCAGCAGCCAAGATAGGGGAAGCAATCAGCCCCAGCATTTT
CASSQDRGSNQPQHF
>.|14|.|TRBJ1-2|TRBV18
TGTGCCAGCTCACCGGGTCGTCCGGGGGATGGCTACACCTTC
CASSPGRPGDGYTF
>.|19|TRBD1|TRBJ1-2|TRBV7-8
TGTGCCAGCAGCTTAAAAGGGGGCCCGACCGGGACAGGGGGTTCTGGCTACACCTTC
CASSLKGGPTGTGGSGYTF
>.|14|TRBD1|TRBJ2-7|TRBV5-6
TGTGCCAGCAGCATGTTACAGGGGGCAAACGAGCAGTACTTC
CASSMLQGANEQYF
>.|15|.|TRBJ1-6|TRBV19
TGTGCCAGTAGTAGTCTCCGGGGGACGCATTCACCCCTCCACTTT
CASSSLRGTHSPLHF
>.|16|TRBD1|TRBJ1-1|TRBV4-3
TGCGCCAGCAGCCAAGTTTCGGCAGGGGGTCGGACTGAAGCTTTCTTT
CASSQVSAGGRTEAFF
>.|15|.|TRBJ1-6|TRBV2
TGTGCCAGCAGTGAGATCCGGGTCACGAATTCACCCCTCCACTTT
CASSEIRVTNSPLHF
>once|18|.|TRBJ2-2|TRBV7-2
TGTGCCAGCAGCTTAGTTAGGGGGGGGTTAACTTACACCGGGGAGCTGTTTTTT
CASSLVRGGLTYTGELFF
>.|18|.|TRBJ2-6|TRBV7-2
TGTGCCAGCAGCTTAGCGACAGTGACCCTCTCTGGGGCCAACGTCCTGACTTTC
CASSLATVTLSGANVLTF
>.|17|.|TRBJ1-2|TRBV5-1
TGCGCCAGCAGGCAGGGCCTGGTGACCCACCCTAACTATGGCTACACCTTC
CASRQGLVTHPNYGYTF
>.|16|TRBD1|TRBJ2-4|TRBV7-9
TGTGCCAGCAGCTTAGGGACAGGGTTAGCCAAAAACATTCAGTACTTC
CASSLGTGLAKNIQYF
>.|15|TRBD2|TRBJ2-3|TRBV18
TGTGCCAGCTCCCCGGGAGGAAGTACTTATAATACGCAGTATTTT
CASSPGGSTYNTQYF
>.|15|.|TRBJ2-7|TRBV27
TGTGCCAGCAGTTTAGCGGCAGGGAATCCCTACGAGCAGTACTTC
CASSLAAGNPYEQYF
>.|12|.|TRBJ2-2|TRBV2
TGTGCCAGCAGTGATGTCGCCGGGGAGCTGTTTTTT
CASSDVAGELFF
>.|14|TRBD1|TRBJ2-7|TRBV6-5
TGTGCCAGCAGTCTTAGGACAGGGTCTTACGAGCAGTACTTC
CASSLRTGSYEQYF
>.|15|TRBD2|TRBJ2-1|TRBV9
TGTGCCAGCAGCGTAGTAGCGGGAGGCTTTAATGAGCAGTTCTTC
CASSVVAGGFNEQFF
>.|16|TRBD1|TRBJ1-2|TRBV19
TGTGCCAGTAGTACTGGCCGGGACAGGGTAGAGTATGGCTACACCTTC
CASSTGRDRVEYGYTF
>.|16|.|TRBJ2-6|TRBV19
TGTGCCAGTAGTATTTCCGGGTTCTCTGGGGCCAACGTCCTGACTTTC
CASSISGFSGANVLTF
>.|16|.|TRBJ2-5|TRBV7-8
TGTGCCAGCAGCTCCAGGGCGGGGGGACAGACAGAGACCCAGTACTTC
CASSSRAGGQTETQYF
>once|15|.|TRBJ1-6|TRBV7-8
TGTGCCAGCAGCTTAACCGACATCCAGAATTCACCCCTCCACTTT
CASSLTDIQNSPLHF
>.|15|.|TRBJ2-7|TRBV27
TGTGCCAGCAGTACCCGACAGGGGAGGGTTTACGAGCAGTACTTC
CASSTRQGRVYEQYF
>.|15|.|TRBJ2-7|TRBV6-5
TGTGCCAGCAGTTTACAGGGCAAAACAGCCTACGAGCAGTACTTC
CASSLQGKTAYEQYF
>.|16|.|TRBJ2-2|TRBV18
TGTGCCAGCTCACCTCAGGGGAACGGGAACACCGGGGAGCTGTTTTTT
CASSPQGNGNTGELFF
>.|15|TRBD1|TRBJ1-1|TRBV19
TGTGCCAGTAGTATCTACGACAGGGGAAAAACTGAAGCTTTCTTT
CASSIYDRGKTEAFF
>.|16|.|TRBJ1-1|TRBV27
TGTGCCAGCAGTTCTCTCGGGGAGATGACGATCACTGAAGCTTTCTTT
CASSSLGEMTITEAFF
>.|15|TRBD2|TRBJ2-1|TRBV11-1
TGTGCCAGCAGCCCAGGGACTAGCGGGCCCCGGGAGCAGTTCTTC
CASSPGTSGPREQFF